The rows below give T cell receptor beta chains drawn from one sample of a study of breast tumors, draining lymph nodes, adjacent tissues. MiXCR, run by TCRdb on the multiplex PCR reads, gives a single entry per CDR3 protein. The sample yields 150,000 to 200,000 distinct CDR3 sequences, approximately 30% seen once. The specimen was axillary lymph node tissue. The receptors shown here come from a female donor with breast cancer. Some clones in this sample may be carry-over from other donors' samples. CDR3s include the opening cysteine and the closing phenylalanine or tryptophan. The D gene is left open where the match is weak. Clone size appears in some rows only: once, few, many, or a class for an expanded clone.

J: TRBJ1-2
V: TRBV6-5
D: TRBD1
size: many
CDR3: CASRPDRTGGYTF
DNA: TGTGCCAGCAGGCCGGACAGGACTGGTGGCTACACCTTC

J: TRBJ2-1
V: TRBV29-1
D: TRBD2
size: many
CDR3: CSAPAGAGNEQFF
DNA: TGCAGCGCCCCAGCGGGAGCGGGCAATGAGCAGTTCTTC

J: TRBJ2-3
V: TRBV19
D: NA
size: few
CDR3: CASSIEGVSTDTQYF
DNA: TGTGCCAGTAGTATAGAGGGGGTAAGCACAGATACGCAGTATTTT

J: TRBJ2-7
V: TRBV5-5
D: NA
size: few
CDR3: CASSWSGAAGRGEQYF
DNA: TGTGCCAGCAGCTGGAGTGGGGCGGCCGGCCGGGGGGAGCAGTACTTC

J: TRBJ1-4
V: TRBV12-3/TRBV12-4
D: TRBD1
size: few
CDR3: CASSFGGTGGLGEKLFF
DNA: TGTGCCAGCAGTTTCGGGGGGACAGGGGGCTTGGGGGAAAAACTGTTTTTT

J: TRBJ2-2
V: TRBV6-5
D: NA
size: NA
CDR3: CASSHSRNTGELFF
DNA: TGTGCCAGCAGTCACTCCCGGAACACCGGGGAGCTGTTTTTT

J: TRBJ2-1
V: TRBV20-1
D: TRBD2
size: many
CDR3: CSARRGLAGVNEQFF
DNA: TGCAGTGCTAGGAGGGGACTAGCGGGAGTCAATGAGCAGTTCTTC

J: TRBJ2-1
V: TRBV11-3
D: TRBD2
size: many
CDR3: CASSPGTSSEQFF
DNA: TGTGCCAGCAGCCCAGGGACTAGTAGTGAGCAGTTCTTC

J: TRBJ1-2
V: TRBV14
D: NA
size: many
CDR3: CASSQGYYGYTF
DNA: TGTGCCAGCAGCCAGGGGTACTATGGCTACACCTTC

J: TRBJ2-5
V: TRBV3-1
D: NA
size: many
CDR3: CASSHRPSGSGETQYF
DNA: TGTGCCAGCAGCCACCGTCCATCCGGGAGCGGGGAGACCCAGTACTTC

J: TRBJ2-5
V: TRBV27
D: NA
size: few
CDR3: CASRPENQETQYF
DNA: TGTGCCAGCAGGCCAGAGAACCAAGAGACCCAGTACTTC

J: TRBJ2-3
V: TRBV2
D: TRBD2
size: many
CDR3: CASTFGRSPDTQYF
DNA: TGTGCCAGCACTTTCGGGAGGTCCCCAGATACGCAGTATTTT

J: TRBJ2-3
V: TRBV3-1
D: NA
size: many
CDR3: CASSLLLQGLGTQYF
DNA: TGTGCCAGCAGCCTCCTGTTACAGGGTTTAGGTACGCAGTATTTT

J: TRBJ2-5
V: TRBV6-6
D: NA
size: many
CDR3: CASTRSQETQYF
DNA: TGTGCCAGCACCCGGTCCCAAGAGACCCAGTACTTC

J: TRBJ2-5
V: TRBV6-1
D: TRBD2
size: many
CDR3: CASSGLAGAKKETQYF
DNA: TGTGCCAGCAGCGGACTAGCGGGAGCGAAGAAAGAGACCCAGTACTTC

J: TRBJ2-1
V: TRBV12-5
D: TRBD2
size: many
CDR3: CASADTTSVTYNEQFF
DNA: TGTGCTAGTGCCGACACGACTAGCGTAACCTACAATGAGCAGTTCTTC

J: TRBJ2-3
V: TRBV10-2
D: NA
size: many
CDR3: CAVTRGSSADTQYF
DNA: TGCGCCGTTACCCGGGGCTCCAGCGCAGATACGCAGTATTTT

J: TRBJ2-7
V: TRBV18
D: TRBD2
size: many
CDR3: CASSPDTGGITAEQYF
DNA: TGTGCCAGCTCACCAGATACGGGGGGTATTACGGCCGAGCAGTACTTC

J: TRBJ1-6
V: TRBV5-1
D: NA
size: NA
CDR3: CASSLVGGSNSPLHF
DNA: TGCGCCAGCAGCTTGGTCGGGGGGTCAAATTCACCCCTCCATTTT

J: TRBJ1-3
V: TRBV20-1
D: NA
size: NA
CDR3: CSASLGASGNTIYF
DNA: TGCAGTGCTAGTCTGGGGGCCTCTGGAAACACCATATATTTT

J: TRBJ2-2
V: TRBV2
D: NA
size: NA
CDR3: CASSEGPGELFF
DNA: TGTGCCAGCAGTGAGGGTCCCGGGGAGCTGTTTTTT

J: TRBJ2-6
V: TRBV6-6
D: TRBD1
size: many
CDR3: CASSPRDRGSGANVLTF
DNA: TGTGCCAGCAGTCCCCGGGACAGGGGTTCTGGGGCCAACGTCCTGACTTTC

J: TRBJ2-2
V: TRBV28
D: NA
size: many
CDR3: CASLTTPVGGELFF
DNA: TGTGCCAGCTTAACGACACCGGTCGGCGGGGAGCTGTTTTTT

J: TRBJ1-5
V: TRBV24-1
D: TRBD1
size: many
CDR3: CATSPGQRDQPQHF
DNA: TGTGCCACCTCGCCGGGACAGAGGGATCAGCCCCAGCATTTT

J: TRBJ2-5
V: TRBV3-1
D: TRBD2
size: NA
CDR3: CASSPRIGGGLKETQYF
DNA: TGTGCCAGCAGCCCGAGGATAGGCGGGGGGCTCAAAGAGACCCAGTACTTC

J: TRBJ2-3
V: TRBV10-1
D: NA
size: many
CDR3: CASSERSSSSDTQYF
DNA: TGCGCCAGCAGTGAGAGGAGCAGCTCCTCAGATACGCAGTATTTT